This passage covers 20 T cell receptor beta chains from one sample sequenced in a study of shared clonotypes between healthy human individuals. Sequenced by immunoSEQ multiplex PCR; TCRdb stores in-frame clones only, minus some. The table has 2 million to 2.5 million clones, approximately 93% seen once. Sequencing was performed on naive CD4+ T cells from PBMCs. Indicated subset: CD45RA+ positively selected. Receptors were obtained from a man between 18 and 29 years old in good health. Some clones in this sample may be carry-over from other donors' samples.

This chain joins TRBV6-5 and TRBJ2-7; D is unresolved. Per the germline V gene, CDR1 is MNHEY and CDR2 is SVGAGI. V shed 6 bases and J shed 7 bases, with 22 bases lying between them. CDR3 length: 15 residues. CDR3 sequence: CASRPPRGELREQYF. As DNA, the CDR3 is TGTGCCAGCAGACCACCCCGAGGAGAATTGAGGGAGCAGTACTTC.

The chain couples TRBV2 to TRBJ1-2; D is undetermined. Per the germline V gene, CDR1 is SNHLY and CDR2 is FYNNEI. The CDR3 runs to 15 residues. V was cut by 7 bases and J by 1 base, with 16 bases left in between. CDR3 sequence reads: CASTLGRGGNYGYTF. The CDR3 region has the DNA TGTGCCAGCACACTCGGACGAGGCGGTAACTATGGCTACACCTTC.

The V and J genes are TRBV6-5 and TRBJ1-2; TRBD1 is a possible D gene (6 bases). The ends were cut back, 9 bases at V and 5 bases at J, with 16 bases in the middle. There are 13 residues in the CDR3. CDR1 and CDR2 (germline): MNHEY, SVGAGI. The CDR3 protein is CASKSGQLYGYTF. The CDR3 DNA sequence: TGTGCCAGTAAATCCGGACAGCTTTATGGCTACACCTTC.

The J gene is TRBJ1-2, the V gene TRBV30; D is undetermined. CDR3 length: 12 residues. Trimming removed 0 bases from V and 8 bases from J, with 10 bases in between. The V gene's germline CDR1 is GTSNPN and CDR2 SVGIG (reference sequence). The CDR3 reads CAWSVGRRGYTF. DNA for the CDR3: TGTGCCTGGAGTGTAGGACGGCGGGGCTACACCTTC.

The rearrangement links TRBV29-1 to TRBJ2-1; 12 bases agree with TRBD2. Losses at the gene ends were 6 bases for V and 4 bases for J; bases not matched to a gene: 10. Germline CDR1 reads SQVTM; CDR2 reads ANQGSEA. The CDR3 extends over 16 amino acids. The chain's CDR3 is CSVAVTSGSSYNEQFF. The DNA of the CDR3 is TGCAGCGTCGCCGTGACTAGCGGGAGCTCTTACAATGAGCAGTTCTTC.

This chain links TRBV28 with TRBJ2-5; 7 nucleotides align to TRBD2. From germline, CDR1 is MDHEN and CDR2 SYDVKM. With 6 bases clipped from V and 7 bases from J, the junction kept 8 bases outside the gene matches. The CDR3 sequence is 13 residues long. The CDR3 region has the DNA TGTGCCAGCAGCTGGGGGGGGATAGGGACCCAGTACTTC. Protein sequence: CASSWGGIGTQYF.

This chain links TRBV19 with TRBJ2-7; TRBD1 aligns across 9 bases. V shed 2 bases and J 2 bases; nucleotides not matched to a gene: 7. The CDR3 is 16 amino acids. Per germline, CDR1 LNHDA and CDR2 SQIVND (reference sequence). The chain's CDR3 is CASSINWGQGAYEQYF. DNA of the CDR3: TGTGCCAGTAGTATAAATTGGGGACAGGGAGCCTACGAGCAGTACTTC.

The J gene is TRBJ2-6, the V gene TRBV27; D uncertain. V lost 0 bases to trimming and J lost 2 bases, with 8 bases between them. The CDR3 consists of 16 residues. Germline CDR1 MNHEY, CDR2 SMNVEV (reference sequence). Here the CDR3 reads CASSLSGLAGANVLTF. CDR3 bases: TGTGCCAGCAGTTTATCTGGCCTAGCTGGGGCCAACGTCCTGACTTTC.

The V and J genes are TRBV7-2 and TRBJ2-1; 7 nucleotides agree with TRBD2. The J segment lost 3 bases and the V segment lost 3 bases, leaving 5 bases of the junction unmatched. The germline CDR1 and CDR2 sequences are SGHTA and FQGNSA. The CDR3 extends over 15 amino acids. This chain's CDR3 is CASSFRGRDYNEQFF. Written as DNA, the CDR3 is TGTGCCAGCAGCTTTCGAGGGAGGGACTACAATGAGCAGTTCTTC.

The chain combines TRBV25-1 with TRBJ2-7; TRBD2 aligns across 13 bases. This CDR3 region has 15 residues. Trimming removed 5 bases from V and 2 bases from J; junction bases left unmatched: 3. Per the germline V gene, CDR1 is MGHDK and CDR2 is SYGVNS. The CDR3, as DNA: TGTGCCAGCAGTATAACTAGCGGGGGGGCCTACGAGCAGTACTTC. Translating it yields CASSITSGGAYEQYF.

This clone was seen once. CDR3 region: CSVGSGGSGELFF. CDR3 in DNA: TGCAGCGTCGGTTCGGGAGGATCCGGGGAGCTGTTTTTT. The V gene is TRBV29-1, the J gene TRBJ2-2; 7 bases align to TRBD2. This CDR3 is 13 amino acids long. With 6 bases clipped from V and 6 bases from J, the junction kept 7 bases outside the gene matches. Germline lookup yields CDR1 SQVTM and CDR2 ANQGSEA.

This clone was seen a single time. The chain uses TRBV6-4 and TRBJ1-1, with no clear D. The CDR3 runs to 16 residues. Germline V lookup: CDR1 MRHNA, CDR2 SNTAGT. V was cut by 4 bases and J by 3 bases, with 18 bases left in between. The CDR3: CASSAGMGGIDTEAFF. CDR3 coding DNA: TGTGCCAGCAGTGCTGGTATGGGTGGCATCGACACTGAAGCTTTCTTT.

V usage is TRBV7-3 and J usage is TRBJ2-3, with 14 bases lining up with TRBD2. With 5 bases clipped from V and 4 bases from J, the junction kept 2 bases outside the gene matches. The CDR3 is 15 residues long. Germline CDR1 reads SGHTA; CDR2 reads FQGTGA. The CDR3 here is CASSGTSGSADTQYF. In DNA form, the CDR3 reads TGTGCCAGCAGCGGGACTAGCGGGAGTGCAGATACGCAGTATTTT.

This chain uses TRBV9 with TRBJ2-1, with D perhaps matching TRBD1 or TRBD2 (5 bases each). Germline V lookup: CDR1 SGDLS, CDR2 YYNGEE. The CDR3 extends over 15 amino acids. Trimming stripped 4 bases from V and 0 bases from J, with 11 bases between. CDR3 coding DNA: TGTGCCAGCAGCCGGGACGCGGGCTCCTACAATGAGCAGTTCTTC. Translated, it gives CASSRDAGSYNEQFF.

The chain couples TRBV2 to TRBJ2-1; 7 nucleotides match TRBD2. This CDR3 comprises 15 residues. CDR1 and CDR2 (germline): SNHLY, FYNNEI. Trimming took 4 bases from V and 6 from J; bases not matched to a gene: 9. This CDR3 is CASSGSLAEGNEQFF. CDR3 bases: TGTGCCAGCAGTGGAAGTCTAGCGGAGGGCAATGAGCAGTTCTTC.

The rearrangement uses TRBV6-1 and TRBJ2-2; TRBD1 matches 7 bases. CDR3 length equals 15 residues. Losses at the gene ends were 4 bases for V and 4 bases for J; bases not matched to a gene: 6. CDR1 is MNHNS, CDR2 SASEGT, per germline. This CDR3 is CASSADRVVTGELFF. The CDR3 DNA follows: TGTGCCAGCAGTGCCGACAGGGTCGTCACCGGGGAGCTGTTTTTT.

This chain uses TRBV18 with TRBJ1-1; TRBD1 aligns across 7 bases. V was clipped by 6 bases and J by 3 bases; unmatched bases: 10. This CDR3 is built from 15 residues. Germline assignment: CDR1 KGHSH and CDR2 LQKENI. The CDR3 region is CASSHGQGGYTEAFF. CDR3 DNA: TGTGCCAGCTCTCACGGGCAGGGGGGATACACTGAAGCTTTCTTT.

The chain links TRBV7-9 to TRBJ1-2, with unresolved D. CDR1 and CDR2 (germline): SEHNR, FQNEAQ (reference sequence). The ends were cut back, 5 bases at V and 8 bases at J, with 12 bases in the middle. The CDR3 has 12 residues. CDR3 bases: TGTGCCAGCAGCCCACAAGGCACCGGCTACACCTTC. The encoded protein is CASSPQGTGYTF.

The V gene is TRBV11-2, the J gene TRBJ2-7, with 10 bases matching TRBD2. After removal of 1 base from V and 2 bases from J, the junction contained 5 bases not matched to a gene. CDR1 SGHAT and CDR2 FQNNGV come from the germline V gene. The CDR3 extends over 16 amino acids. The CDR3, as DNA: TGTGCCAGCAGCTTAGGGCTAGCGGGAGTAACCTACGAGCAGTACTTC. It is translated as CASSLGLAGVTYEQYF. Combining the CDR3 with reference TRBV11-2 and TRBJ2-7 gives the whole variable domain EAGVAQSPRYKIIEKRQSVAFWCNPISGHATLYWYQQILGQGPKLLIQFQNNGVVDDSQLPKDRFSAERLKGVDSTLKIQPAKLEDSAVYLCASSLGLAGVTYEQYFGPGTRLTVT.

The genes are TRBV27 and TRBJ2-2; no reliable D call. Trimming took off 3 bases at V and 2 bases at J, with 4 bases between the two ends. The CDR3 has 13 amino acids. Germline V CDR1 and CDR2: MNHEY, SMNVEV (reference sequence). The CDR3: CASSFRNTGELFF. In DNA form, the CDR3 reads TGTGCCAGCAGTTTTCGAAACACCGGGGAGCTGTTTTTT.